A single sample gave rise to the 12 T cell receptor beta chains below, sequenced in a study of CD8 T cells in ankylosing spondylitis. TCRdb independently ran MiXCR on the 5' RACE reads; one entry per CDR3 protein. The sample records approximately 130,000 distinct CDR3 sequences, 9.3% being singletons. What was sequenced was blood, either unsorted or a sorted T cell fraction (not recorded which). Receptors were obtained from a male donor with ankylosing spondylitis or in good health (not recorded which).

Many counts were recorded for this clonotype. The J gene is TRBJ2-1, the V gene TRBV11-2; TRBD2 aligns across 8 bases. The trim removed 2 bases at V and 1 base at J, leaving 13 bases unmatched. CDR1 and CDR2 from the germline V gene are SGHAT and FQNNGV. The CDR3 has 19 amino acids. The CDR3 coding sequence is TGTGCCAGCAGCTTAAGTGTACCATACGGGAGGGATTCCTACAATGAGCAGTTCTTC. Encoded protein: CASSLSVPYGRDSYNEQFF. Using reference TRBV11-2 and TRBJ2-1 for the parts outside the CDR3, the full variable domain is EAGVAQSPRYKIIEKRQSVAFWCNPISGHATLYWYQQILGQGPKLLIQFQNNGVVDDSQLPKDRFSAERLKGVDSTLKIQPAKLEDSAVYLCASSLSVPYGRDSYNEQFFGPGTRLTVL.

This clonotype was detected ten times or more. The V and J genes are TRBV5-1 and TRBJ2-1; tentatively, D is TRBD2 (6 bases). Germline CDR1 is SGHRS and CDR2 is YFSETQ. CDR3 length: 16 residues. Trimming cost V 3 bases and J 2 bases, with 15 bases left between them. CDR3 region: CASSSTRGGTYNEQFF. The DNA for the CDR3 is TGCGCCAGCAGCTCGACCAGAGGCGGGACCTACAATGAGCAGTTCTTC.

This clonotype was counted between two and nine times. This chain links TRBV27 with TRBJ1-1; D is ambiguous. This CDR3 is 16 amino acids long. From germline, CDR1 is MNHEY and CDR2 SMNVEV (reference sequence). Between the trimmed V and J ends, which lost 2 bases and 4 bases, there was a span of 17 bases. CDR3 amino acids: CASSLSLPAFGTEAFF. Here the CDR3 DNA reads TGTGCCAGCAGTTTAAGTCTACCTGCTTTTGGCACTGAAGCTTTCTTT.

This clonotype came up many times. This chain connects TRBV5-1 to TRBJ2-1; 7 positions agree with TRBD2. Germline trimming cut 4 bases from V and 6 bases from J; bases unmatched to any gene: 4. The CDR3 totals 13 residues. Germline CDR1 is SGHRS and CDR2 is YFSETQ. The CDR3 sequence is CASSLGTTNEQFF. The CDR3 nucleotides are TGCGCCAGCAGCCTAGGGACTACCAATGAGCAGTTCTTC.

This clonotype was recorded at least ten times. The rearrangement joins TRBV10-2 to TRBJ2-5; D is uncertain. The CDR3 loop spans 13 amino acids. The germline V and J ends were trimmed by 6 bases and 2 bases, with 10 bases remaining between them. CDR1 WSHSY and CDR2 SAAADI come from the germline V gene. For the CDR3, the DNA is TGCGCCAGCAGATTGGCAGTACAAGAGACCCAGTACTTC. This gives the protein CASRLAVQETQYF.

At least ten counts were recorded for this clonotype. CDR3: CSARAGTGLGTSGRTEQFF. CDR3 DNA sequence: TGCAGTGCTAGAGCTGGGACAGGGTTGGGGACTAGCGGGAGAACTGAGCAGTTCTTC. This sequence joins TRBV20-1 and TRBJ2-1; 14 nucleotides align to TRBD2. J was trimmed by 9 bases and V by 1 base; bases with no gene match: 17. This CDR3 contains 19 residues. Germline V gives CDR1 DFQATT, CDR2 SNEGSKA (reference sequence).

This clonotype was seen ten or more times. The rearrangement uses TRBV29-1 and TRBJ2-3, with D possibly being TRBD2 (6 bases). CDR3 size: 12 residues. Germline CDR1 is SQVTM and CDR2 is ANQGSEA. V lost 6 bases and J 5 bases, leaving 12 bases between the germline ends. The CDR3 coding sequence is TGCAGCGTGCAGACTAGAGGAGATACGCAGTATTTT. Translation: CSVQTRGDTQYF.

The rearrangement links TRBV9 to TRBJ2-3, with 10 positions matching TRBD2. Germline V gives CDR1 SGDLS, CDR2 YYNGEE. The V gene end was trimmed by 0 bases and the J gene end by 0 bases; junction bases not matched to a gene: 10. The CDR3 length is 19 residues. The CDR3: CASSVDPSGGDASTDTQYF. CDR3 in DNA: TGTGCCAGCAGCGTAGACCCTAGCGGGGGAGACGCTAGCACAGATACGCAGTATTTT.

This clonotype was seen only a few times. The genes are TRBV7-2 and TRBJ1-3; 7 bases match TRBD1. Germline loops: CDR1 SGHTA, CDR2 FQGNSA. The CDR3 totals 16 residues. V shed 7 bases and J 4 bases; nucleotides not matched to a gene: 13. The CDR3 here is CASNPGGGGKGNTIYF. CDR3 bases: TGTGCCAGCAACCCCGGGGGAGGGGGCAAGGGAAACACCATATATTTT.

This clonotype was detected only a few times. This chain joins TRBV12-3 or TRBV12-4 and TRBJ2-7; 7 bases match TRBD1. Trimming removed 2 bases from V and 3 bases from J; junction bases left unmatched: 7. This CDR3 region has 15 residues. CDR3 sequence: CASSLLAGGGYEQYF. The DNA of the CDR3 is TGTGCCAGCAGTTTATTGGCAGGGGGTGGCTACGAGCAGTACTTC.

The chain uses TRBV5-6 and TRBJ2-3; 11 positions match TRBD2. With V trimmed by 0 bases and J by 2 bases, 2 bases remained unmatched. Germline loops: CDR1 SGHDT, CDR2 YYEEEE. The CDR3 has 16 amino acids. The CDR3 loop reads CASSLGLAGYTDTQYF. DNA for the CDR3: TGTGCCAGCAGCTTGGGACTAGCGGGATACACAGATACGCAGTATTTT.

This clonotype was counted many times. The J gene is TRBJ1-2, the V gene TRBV7-3; unclear D gene. The CDR3 runs 15 residues. Germline V lookup: CDR1 SGHTA, CDR2 FQGTGA. The V end lost 0 bases, the J end lost 2 bases, and 10 bases lay between the germline ends. CDR3 bases: TGTGCCAGCAGCTTAACCCCCACAGACAACTATGGCTACACCTTC. Residues: CASSLTPTDNYGYTF.